These 2 T cell receptor beta chains came from one sample sequenced in a study of shared clonotypes between healthy human individuals. Repertoires were generated with immunoSEQ multiplex PCR, while TCRdb's copy carries only in-frame clones and drops some. Among about 1 million clones listed, around 76% were seen once. The specimen sequenced was memory CD4+ T cells sorted from blood. Noted subset: CD45RA-negative fraction. Receptor source: a young man in good health.

This sequence joins TRBV11-2 and TRBJ2-7; 9 bases match TRBD1. The CDR3 consists of 18 residues. The V gene's germline CDR1 is SGHAT and CDR2 FQNNGV. V trimming: 1 base; J trimming: 3 bases; junction bases outside the gene matches: 13. CDR3 protein: CASSLVTGTGSNHYEQYF. CDR3 nucleotide sequence: TGTGCCAGCAGCTTAGTCACCGGGACAGGGAGTAACCACTACGAGCAGTACTTC.

The rearrangement uses TRBV6-1 and TRBJ2-1, with 13 bases lining up with TRBD2. This CDR3 region has 17 residues. Germline CDR1 and CDR2: MNHNS and SASEGT. V shed 1 base and J 5 bases; nucleotides not matched to a gene: 5. CDR3 region: CASSEGGTSGVDNEQFF. The CDR3 bases are TGTGCCAGCAGTGAAGGTGGGACTAGCGGGGTTGACAATGAGCAGTTCTTC.